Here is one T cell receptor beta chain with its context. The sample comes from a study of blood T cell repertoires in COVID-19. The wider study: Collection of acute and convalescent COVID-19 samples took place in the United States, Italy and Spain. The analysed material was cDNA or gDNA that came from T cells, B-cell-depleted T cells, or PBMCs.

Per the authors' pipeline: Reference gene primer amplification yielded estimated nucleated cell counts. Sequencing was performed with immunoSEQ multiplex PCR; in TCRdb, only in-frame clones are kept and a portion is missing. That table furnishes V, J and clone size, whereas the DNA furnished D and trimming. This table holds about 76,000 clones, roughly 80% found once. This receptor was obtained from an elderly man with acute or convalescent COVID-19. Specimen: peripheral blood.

For the CDR3, the DNA is TGTGCCAGTAGTATCGGGGGGGTTAATGAAAAACTGTTTTTT. As protein: CASSIGGVNEKLFF. The chain is built from TRBV19 and TRBJ1-4; tentatively, D is TRBD1 (5 bases). The CDR3 has 14 amino acids. The V gene lost 3 bases and the J gene lost 4 bases, with 9 bases spanning the gap. Germline V lookup: CDR1 LNHDA, CDR2 SQIVND (reference sequence).